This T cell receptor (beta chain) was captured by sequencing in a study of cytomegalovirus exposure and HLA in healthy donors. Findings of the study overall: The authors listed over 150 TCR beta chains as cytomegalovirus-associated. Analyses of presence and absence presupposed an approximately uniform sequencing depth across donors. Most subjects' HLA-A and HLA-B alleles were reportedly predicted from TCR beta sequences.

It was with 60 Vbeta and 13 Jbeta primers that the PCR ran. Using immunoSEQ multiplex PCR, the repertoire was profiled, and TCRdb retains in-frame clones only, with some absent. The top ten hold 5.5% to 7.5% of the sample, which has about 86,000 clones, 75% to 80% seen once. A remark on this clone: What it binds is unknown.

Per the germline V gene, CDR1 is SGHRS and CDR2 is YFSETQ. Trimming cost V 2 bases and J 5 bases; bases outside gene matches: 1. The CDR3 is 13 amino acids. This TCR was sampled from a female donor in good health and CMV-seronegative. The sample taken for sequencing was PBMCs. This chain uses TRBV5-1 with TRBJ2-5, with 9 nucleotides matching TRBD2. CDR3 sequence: CASSFSGGETQYF. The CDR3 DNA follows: TGCGCCAGCAGCTTTAGCGGGGGTGAGACCCAGTACTTC.